This record looks at one TCR beta chain sequence and its context. Its antigen is not known. This sample is part of a study of shared clonotypes between healthy human individuals. Study-level information: A couple of women and a few men aged 18 to 49 made up the donors.

The protocol was immunoSEQ multiplex PCR, while the TCRdb copy is restricted to in-frame clones and leaves out a portion. The data show roughly 810,000 clones, with around 96% seen just once and under 0.25% held by the top ten. CDR1 is SGDLS, CDR2 YYNGEE, per germline. This CDR3 comprises 16 residues. Germline trimming cut 0 bases from V and 11 bases from J; bases unmatched to any gene: 8. Regarding the study as a whole: Richness estimates generally favored naive over memory subsets.

CD45RO-negative, CCR7-positively selected cells formed the naive CD8 fraction, excluding terminally differentiated effector memory CD45RA+ cells. What was sequenced was naive CD8+ T cells sorted from blood. The chain carries TRBV9 and TRBJ2-1; 13 bases are shared with TRBD2. The TCR originated in a man aged 25 to 40 in good health. CDR3 sequence (DNA): TGTGCCAGCAGCGTAGAAGCCGGACTAGCGGGAGCTAAGCAGTTCTTC. It yields the protein CASSVEAGLAGAKQFF.